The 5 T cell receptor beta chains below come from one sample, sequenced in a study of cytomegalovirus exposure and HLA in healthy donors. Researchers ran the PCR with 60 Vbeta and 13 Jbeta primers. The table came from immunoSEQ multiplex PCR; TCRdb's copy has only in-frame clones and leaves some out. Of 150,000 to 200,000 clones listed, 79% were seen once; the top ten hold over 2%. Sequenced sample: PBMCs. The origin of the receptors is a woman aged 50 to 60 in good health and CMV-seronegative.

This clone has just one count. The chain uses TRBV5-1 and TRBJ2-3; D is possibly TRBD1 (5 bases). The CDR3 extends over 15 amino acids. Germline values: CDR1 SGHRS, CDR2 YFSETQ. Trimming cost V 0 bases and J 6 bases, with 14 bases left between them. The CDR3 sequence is CASSLAGSRADTQYF. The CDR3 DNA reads TGCGCCAGCAGCTTGGCTGGGTCCAGGGCCGATACGCAGTATTTT.

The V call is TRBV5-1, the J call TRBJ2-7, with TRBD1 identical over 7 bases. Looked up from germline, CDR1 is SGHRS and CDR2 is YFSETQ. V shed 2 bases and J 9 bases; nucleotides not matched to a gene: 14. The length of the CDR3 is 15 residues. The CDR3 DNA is TGCGCCAGCAGCTTCGACAGGGTGAAATCTACGAGGCAGTACTTC. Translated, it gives CASSFDRVKSTRQYF.

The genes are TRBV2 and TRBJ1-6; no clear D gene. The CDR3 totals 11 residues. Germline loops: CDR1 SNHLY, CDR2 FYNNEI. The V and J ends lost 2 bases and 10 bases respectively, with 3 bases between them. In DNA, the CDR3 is TGTGCCAGCAGTGAATCGTCACCCCTCCACTTT. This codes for CASSESSPLHF.

This CDR3 is CASSEALRGTVSGPLHF. The DNA for the CDR3 is TGTGCCAGCAGTGAAGCGCTTCGGGGGACAGTGAGCGGACCCCTCCACTTT. The chain joins TRBV6-1 to TRBJ1-6; 7 nucleotides agree with TRBD1. Germline V gives CDR1 MNHNS, CDR2 SASEGT. V dropped 0 bases and J dropped 12; count of bases not matched to a gene: 14. This CDR3 has 17 amino acids.

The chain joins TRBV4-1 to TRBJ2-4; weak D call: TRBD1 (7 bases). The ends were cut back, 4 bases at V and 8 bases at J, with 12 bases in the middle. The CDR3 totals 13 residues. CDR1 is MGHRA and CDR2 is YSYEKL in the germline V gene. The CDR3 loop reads CASSPQGGDIQYF. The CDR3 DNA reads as TGCGCCAGCAGCCCTCAGGGGGGTGACATTCAGTACTTC.